Listed here are 32 T cell receptor beta chains from one sample, sequenced in a study of response to subunit inactivated influenza vaccine. TCRdb re-derived calls from the RT-PCR reads in MiXCR, one entry per CDR3 protein. The sample yields 590,000 or so distinct CDR3 sequences, 12% to 15% seen once. The sample was PBMCs from blood, taken less than 15 days before vaccination. The source is a man aged 45-65 years who received an inactivated influenza vaccine.

The table lists this clonotype with many counts. The chain has TRBV20-1 and TRBJ1-2, with unresolved D. Germline V gene data show CDR1 as DFQATT and CDR2 as SNEGSKA (reference sequence). The CDR3 is 10 residues long. V was shortened by 1 base and J by 4 bases, with 1 base between the two germline ends. CDR3 sequence reads: CSARGYGYTF. CDR3 DNA: TGCAGTGCTAGAGGCTATGGCTACACCTTC.

This clonotype appeared a few times. The genes are TRBV10-3 and TRBJ2-1; 9 bases map to TRBD2. The CDR3 is made up of 14 amino acids. V lost 5 bases and J lost 4; bases outside the gene matches: 3. Germline values: CDR1 ENHRY, CDR2 SYGVKD. Here the CDR3 reads CAISRTSDYNEQFF. CDR3 nucleotide sequence: TGTGCCATCAGTAGGACTAGCGATTACAATGAGCAGTTCTTC.

The table lists this clonotype with many counts. This chain joins TRBV6-2 or TRBV6-3 and TRBJ2-7, with D maybe TRBD2 (6 bases). The CDR3 runs 17 residues. V dropped 2 bases and J dropped 0 bases, with 17 bases sitting between them. The germline V gene encodes CDR1 MNHEY and CDR2 SVGEGT. The CDR3, as DNA: TGTGCCAGCAGTTACGATGGCGGCGGGAAGAGCTCCTACGAGCAGTACTTC. Amino acid sequence: CASSYDGGGKSSYEQYF.

The chain employs TRBV4-2 and TRBJ2-3; the D is unclear. Germline V lookup: CDR1 LGHNA, CDR2 YNFKEQ. Trimming removed 0 bases from V and 2 bases from J, with 12 bases in between. CDR3 length: 16 residues. The CDR3 protein is CASSQDRRRPTDTQYF. The CDR3 nucleotides are TGTGCCAGCAGCCAAGACCGCCGGCGGCCCACAGATACGCAGTATTTT.

A few counts support this clonotype. The gene calls are TRBV7-2 and TRBJ1-5, with D possibly TRBD1 on 5 matching bases. V lost 6 bases and J 2 bases, leaving 14 bases between the germline ends. The CDR3 is made up of 15 amino acids. Germline V CDR1 and CDR2: SGHTA, FQGNSA. CDR3 nucleotides: TGTGCCAGCAGTCGAGACAGAGTTGGCAATCAGCCCCAGCATTTT. Translated, it gives CASSRDRVGNQPQHF. Looking up the rest from reference TRBV7-2 and TRBJ1-5 gives the full variable domain: GAGVSQSPSNKVTEKGKDVELRCDPISGHTALYWYRQSLGQGLEFLIYFQGNSAPDKSGLPSDRFSAERTGGSVSTLTIQRTQQEDSAVYLCASSRDRVGNQPQHFGDGTRLSIL.

This chain joins TRBV27 and TRBJ2-6; 12 bases line up with TRBD1. Trimming at V came to 3 bases and at J to 0 bases, leaving 9 bases not matched to a gene. CDR1 MNHEY and CDR2 SMNVEV come from the germline V gene (reference sequence). The CDR3 extends over 20 amino acids. CDR3 in DNA: TGTGCCAGCAGTTTGGGACAGGGGGCCTTTATGCCCTCTGGGGCCAACGTCCTGACTTTC. Its translation is CASSLGQGAFMPSGANVLTF.

This clonotype occurred many times. The V call is TRBV11-3, the J call TRBJ2-1, with D possibly matching TRBD1 (6 bases). V dropped 4 bases and J dropped 13 bases, with 14 bases sitting between them. The CDR3 spans 12 residues. Germline CDR1 SGHNT, CDR2 YENEEA. The chain's CDR3 is CASSWGHGEQFF. The CDR3 DNA is TGTGCCAGCAGCTGGGGACACGGTGAACAGTTCTTC.

This clonotype was detected once. The chain has TRBV20-1 and TRBJ2-5; 8 nucleotides agree with TRBD2. V gave up 5 bases and J gave up 3 bases; unmatched junction bases: 8. The CDR3 runs 14 residues. Germline loops: CDR1 DFQATT, CDR2 SNEGSKA (reference sequence). In DNA, the CDR3 is TGCAGTGCTGCGTTGGGAGCGGGAGAAGAGACCCAGTACTTC. This gives the protein CSAALGAGEETQYF.

The V call is TRBV2, the J call TRBJ2-5; TRBD2 matches 7 bases. Germline trimming cut 7 bases from V and 3 bases from J; bases unmatched to any gene: 2. Germline CDR1 reads SNHLY; CDR2 reads FYNNEI. The CDR3 is 12 amino acids. The CDR3 protein is CASIGREETQYF. The CDR3 DNA sequence: TGTGCCAGCATAGGGAGGGAAGAGACCCAGTACTTC.

This sequence joins TRBV12-3 or TRBV12-4 and TRBJ2-7; the match to TRBD2 covers 7 bases. The CDR3 is 13 residues long. Germline trimming cut 2 bases from V and 6 bases from J; bases unmatched to any gene: 4. The CDR3 nucleotides read TGTGCCAGCAGTTTATCACTAGCGCTCGAGCAGTACTTC. It encodes CASSLSLALEQYF.

This clonotype occurred a few times. V and J are TRBV4-3 and TRBJ1-1; D remains ambiguous. The germline V and J ends were trimmed by 7 bases and 4 bases, with 16 bases remaining between them. CDR1 and CDR2 (germline): LGHNA, YSLEER. The CDR3 totals 14 residues. The CDR3 DNA is TGCGCCAGCACACGAGGCCGGAAGGGCACTGAAGCTTTCTTT. Its protein is CASTRGRKGTEAFF.

This clonotype turned up a few times. The chain carries TRBV9 and TRBJ1-2; tentative D call: TRBD1 (6 bases). V lost 0 bases and J 3 bases, leaving 9 bases between the germline ends. The CDR3 has 14 amino acids. The germline gives CDR1 SGDLS, CDR2 YYNGEE. The DNA of the CDR3 is TGTGCCAGCAGCGTAGACAGGGAAGACTATGGCTACACCTTC. This encodes CASSVDREDYGYTF.

The V and J genes are TRBV4-2 and TRBJ2-7; 7 bases fit TRBD2. V gave up 3 bases and J gave up 2 bases; unmatched junction bases: 7. This CDR3 has 15 residues. Germline V gene lookup returns CDR1 LGHNA and CDR2 YNFKEQ. CDR3 DNA: TGTGCCAGCAGCCATGCGGGAGTCACCCCCTACGAGCAGTACTTC. It yields the protein CASSHAGVTPYEQYF.

This clonotype was counted at least ten times. The rearrangement links TRBV6-2 or TRBV6-3 to TRBJ1-1; D is unresolved. The CDR3 loop spans 13 amino acids. The V end was cut by 0 bases, the J end by 5 bases, with 7 bases between. The V gene's germline CDR1 is MNHEY and CDR2 SVGEGT. CDR3 sequence reads: CASSYSTGTEAFF. The CDR3 DNA sequence: TGTGCCAGCAGTTACTCGACGGGGACTGAAGCTTTCTTT.

This rearrangement joins TRBV12-3 or TRBV12-4 to TRBJ1-6; TRBD1 agrees at 8 bases. CDR3 length: 14 amino acids. The trim removed 6 bases at V and 7 bases at J, leaving 5 bases unmatched. This CDR3 reads CASSSNRGNSPLHF. CDR3 bases: TGTGCCAGCAGCTCAAACAGGGGGAATTCACCCCTCCACTTT.

V is TRBV20-1 and J is TRBJ2-1; the D gene is possibly TRBD2 (5 bases). Trimming removed 3 bases at V and 5 bases at J, with 17 bases between. Germline values: CDR1 DFQATT, CDR2 SNEGSKA (reference sequence). This CDR3 region has 15 residues. The CDR3 bases are TGCAGTGCTAGTCTGGAGGACTTCCCTAACAATGAGCAGTTCTTC. Protein sequence: CSASLEDFPNNEQFF.

This clonotype was recorded at least ten times. The chain uses TRBV28 and TRBJ2-4; 7 positions agree with TRBD2. Per germline, CDR1 MDHEN and CDR2 SYDVKM. Trimming removed 4 bases from V and 0 bases from J; junction bases left unmatched: 0. This CDR3 is built from 14 residues. The CDR3 loop is CASSSGGAKNIQYF. CDR3 DNA: TGTGCCAGCAGTTCGGGGGGAGCCAAAAACATTCAGTACTTC.

This clonotype was recorded at least ten times. The chain uses TRBV5-1 and TRBJ1-1, with 9 nucleotides matching TRBD1. CDR1 is SGHRS, CDR2 YFSETQ, per germline. V trimming: 1 base; J trimming: 1 base; junction bases outside the gene matches: 8. The CDR3 runs 17 residues. CDR3: CASSLWDRAWRNTEAFF. The CDR3, as DNA: TGCGCCAGCAGCTTGTGGGACAGGGCTTGGAGGAACACTGAAGCTTTCTTT. The variable domain in full, completed from reference TRBV5-1 and TRBJ1-1, reads KAGVTQTPRYLIKTRGQQVTLSCSPISGHRSVSWYQQTPGQGLQFLFEYFSETQRNKGNFPGRFSGRQFSNSRSEMNVSTLELGDSALYLCASSLWDRAWRNTEAFFGQGTRLTVV.

The DNA for the CDR3 is TGCGCCAGCAGCTTCACCCAGGAGAATGAGCAGTTCTTC. It encodes CASSFTQENEQFF. The chain is built from TRBV5-1 and TRBJ2-1; D ambiguous. The germline V gene encodes CDR1 SGHRS and CDR2 YFSETQ. The CDR3 consists of 13 residues. The germline V and J ends were trimmed by 2 bases and 7 bases, with 10 bases remaining between them.

This chain uses TRBV27 with TRBJ2-7; the D gene is possibly TRBD1 (5 bases). The CDR3 covers 14 residues. Trimming stripped 0 bases from V and 3 bases from J, with 9 bases between. Germline-derived CDR1 and CDR2 are MNHEY and SMNVEV (reference sequence). Here the CDR3 DNA reads TGTGCCAGCAGTTTATCGTCAGGGTACTACGAGCAGTACTTC. The encoded protein is CASSLSSGYYEQYF.

This clonotype has more than one count but fewer than ten. The rearrangement uses TRBV14 and TRBJ2-1, with 9 nucleotides matching TRBD2. The CDR3 extends over 18 amino acids. V shed 1 base, J shed 7 bases, and the junction held 14 bases outside the gene matches. CDR1 is SGHDN and CDR2 is FVKESK in the germline V gene. The CDR3 sequence: CASSQGVAGAPPWNEQFF. The CDR3 DNA reads as TGTGCCAGCAGCCAAGGTGTAGCGGGGGCCCCTCCCTGGAATGAGCAGTTCTTC.

The chain recombines TRBV27 with TRBJ2-7; 9 nucleotides match TRBD1. The CDR3 has 16 amino acids. CDR1 MNHEY and CDR2 SMNVEV come from the germline V gene (reference sequence). J was trimmed by 3 bases and V by 0 bases; bases with no gene match: 6. The CDR3 region is CASSLSAGTGYYEQYF. DNA for the CDR3: TGTGCCAGCAGTTTATCGGCCGGGACAGGGTACTACGAGCAGTACTTC.

This clonotype has a handful of counts. The chain employs TRBV6-1 and TRBJ1-6, with TRBD1 matching 8 bases. The CDR3 runs 15 residues. The trim removed 5 bases at V and 6 bases at J, leaving 6 bases unmatched. Germline V gives CDR1 MNHNS, CDR2 SASEGT. The CDR3 loop reads CASSPRDRSNSPLHF. In DNA form, the CDR3 reads TGTGCCAGCAGTCCCCGGGACAGGAGTAATTCACCCCTCCACTTT.

This clonotype was seen only a few times. J is TRBJ1-1 and V is TRBV6-1, with D perhaps TRBD1 (6 bases). Between the trimmed V and J ends, which lost 5 bases and 10 bases, there was a span of 14 bases. Germline loops: CDR1 MNHNS, CDR2 SASEGT. The CDR3 sequence is 12 residues long. The DNA of the CDR3 is TGTGCCAGCAGTATCTACAGGGCTGGAGCTTTCTTT. It encodes CASSIYRAGAFF.

This clonotype was observed a handful of times. The CDR3 sequence is CASSFFSGSSYEQYF. DNA of the CDR3: TGTGCCAGCAGCTTTTTTAGCGGGAGTAGTTACGAGCAGTACTTC. The chain couples TRBV7-2 to TRBJ2-7; 9 nucleotides agree with TRBD2. CDR1 SGHTA and CDR2 FQGNSA come from the germline V gene. Unmatched junction bases numbered 7, after V lost 3 bases and J lost 4 bases. CDR3 size: 15 residues. Together with reference TRBV7-2 and TRBJ2-7, the CDR3 gives the full variable domain: GAGVSQSPSNKVTEKGKDVELRCDPISGHTALYWYRQSLGQGLEFLIYFQGNSAPDKSGLPSDRFSAERTGGSVSTLTIQRTQQEDSAVYLCASSFFSGSSYEQYFGPGTRLTVT.

The chain is built from TRBV5-1 and TRBJ1-6, with 7 bases matching TRBD1. Trimming cost V 1 base and J 7 bases; bases outside gene matches: 5. The CDR3 extends over 15 amino acids. Germline V lookup: CDR1 SGHRS, CDR2 YFSETQ. In DNA form, the CDR3 reads TGCGCCAGCAGCTTGACAGGGGCAGGGAATTCACCCCTCCACTTT. This codes for CASSLTGAGNSPLHF. The variable domain in full, completed from reference TRBV5-1 and TRBJ1-6, reads KAGVTQTPRYLIKTRGQQVTLSCSPISGHRSVSWYQQTPGQGLQFLFEYFSETQRNKGNFPGRFSGRQFSNSRSEMNVSTLELGDSALYLCASSLTGAGNSPLHFGNGTRLTVT.

In its sample, this clonotype was seen a few times. The V and J genes are TRBV29-1 and TRBJ2-1; 10 positions agree with TRBD2. Looked up from germline, CDR1 is SQVTM and CDR2 is ANQGSEA. The CDR3 spans 13 residues. Trimming cost V 7 bases and J 8 bases; bases outside gene matches: 8. The CDR3 DNA sequence: TGCAGCGAATCTAGCGGGGGCCTCGATGAGCAGTTCTTC. Its protein is CSESSGGLDEQFF.

The chain joins TRBV12-3 or TRBV12-4 to TRBJ2-1, with 9 bases that match TRBD2. The CDR3 contains 18 residues. Losses at the gene ends were 7 bases for V and 4 bases for J; bases not matched to a gene: 17. In DNA, the CDR3 is TGTGCCAGCAATGAGGGGGGACTAGCACCCCGGGGATACAATGAGCAGTTCTTC. Translation: CASNEGGLAPRGYNEQFF.

CDR3 sequence reads: CASSERSDRRNIQYF. Written as DNA, the CDR3 is TGTGCCAGCAGTGAGAGGTCAGACAGGAGAAACATTCAGTACTTC. V gene TRBV2 combines with J gene TRBJ2-4; D might be TRBD1 (6 bases). V dropped 3 bases and J dropped 6 bases, with 15 bases sitting between them. Germline V CDR1 and CDR2: SNHLY, FYNNEI. The CDR3 is 15 residues long.

This sequence joins TRBV20-1 and TRBJ2-1; TRBD1 agrees at 12 bases. Germline V gene lookup returns CDR1 DFQATT and CDR2 SNEGSKA (reference sequence). This CDR3 region has 18 residues. V lost 6 bases to trimming and J lost 8 bases; unmatched junction nucleotides: 20. The CDR3 nucleotides read TGCAGTGCCCCGGGCCCGGGACAGGGGGCTTTTGGAAGGGATGAGCAGTTCTTC. It codes for CSAPGPGQGAFGRDEQFF.

This clonotype showed up just a few times. The chain employs TRBV28 and TRBJ2-3, with 10 bases lining up with TRBD2. This CDR3 has 16 residues. The V gene's germline CDR1 is MDHEN and CDR2 SYDVKM. Unmatched junction bases numbered 7, after V lost 4 bases and J lost 3 bases. The CDR3 DNA sequence: TGTGCCAGCAGTTCGCCTAGCGGGGGAGTGACAGATACGCAGTATTTT. Translation gives CASSSPSGGVTDTQYF. The full variable domain, completed using reference TRBV28 and TRBJ2-3, is DVKVTQSSRYLVKRTGEKVFLECVQDMDHENMFWYRQDPGLGLRLIYFSYDVKMKEKGDIPEGYSVSREKKERFSLILESASTNQTSMYLCASSSPSGGVTDTQYFGPGTRLTVL.

This sequence joins TRBV29-1 and TRBJ2-2; D remains ambiguous. The CDR3 is 13 amino acids. Germline V CDR1 and CDR2: SQVTM, ANQGSEA. V lost 4 bases and J 8 bases, leaving 14 bases between the germline ends. CDR3 sequence: CSVVVPSGGELFF. CDR3 in DNA: TGCAGCGTTGTTGTCCCGTCAGGTGGGGAGCTGTTTTTT.